The present T cell receptor beta chain was sequenced within a study of T-cell reconstitution after alpha-beta-depleted transplantation in children. In the case of this clonotype: What it binds is not known.

This sample's TCRbeta library carried unique molecular identifier barcodes. TCRdb called the PCR reads again in MiXCR, with one record for every CDR3 protein. The sample holds about 310,000 distinct CDR3 sequences, around 25% seen once. CDR3 length: 15 amino acids. In germline, CDR1 is SQVTM, CDR2 ANQGSEA. The V and J ends lost 0 bases and 5 bases, in that order; junction bases with no gene match: 6. Study results and limitations: One year post-transplant, T-cell counts and diversity were largely derived from T cells produced anew. Reportedly, only several hundred clones from non-depleted graft cells drove alpha-beta T-cell counts at about two months. Some patients owed their high day-60 TCRbeta diversity to surviving recipient T cells and thymic progenitors.

The sample was PBMCs, mostly from graft donor cells, taken 180 days after TCRalphabeta/CD19-depleted stem cell transplant. The rearrangement links TRBV29-1 to TRBJ2-3, with TRBD1 matching over 9 bases. The TCR comes from a male patient aged 10-17 years who had a stem cell transplant for acute lymphoblastic leukemia, so the T cells may come from the graft donor. CDR3 DNA sequence: TGCAGCGTTGAAGATACGGGACAGGGCTTAGATACGCAGTATTTT. Protein product: CSVEDTGQGLDTQYF.